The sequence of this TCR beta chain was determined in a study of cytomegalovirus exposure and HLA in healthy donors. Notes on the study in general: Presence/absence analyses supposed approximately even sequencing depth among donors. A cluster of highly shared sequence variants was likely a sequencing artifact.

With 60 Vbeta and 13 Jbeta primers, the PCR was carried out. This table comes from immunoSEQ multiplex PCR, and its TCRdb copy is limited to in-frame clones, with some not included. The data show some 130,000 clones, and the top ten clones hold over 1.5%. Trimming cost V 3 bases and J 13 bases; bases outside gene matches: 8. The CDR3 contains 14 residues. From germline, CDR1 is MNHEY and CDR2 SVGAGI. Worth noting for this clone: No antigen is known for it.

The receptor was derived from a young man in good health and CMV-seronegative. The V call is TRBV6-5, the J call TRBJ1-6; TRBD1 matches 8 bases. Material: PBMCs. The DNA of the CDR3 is TGTGCCAGCAGTTATTTGCAGGGGGCCGGGCCCCTCCACTTT. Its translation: CASSYLQGAGPLHF.